One and the same sample provided the 31 T cell receptor beta chains below, sequenced in a study of graft-versus-host responses after intestinal transplantation. Their recognized antigens are unknown. The protocol was immunoSEQ multiplex PCR, while the TCRdb copy is restricted to in-frame clones and leaves out a portion. The data contain around 67,000 clones, about 90% of them singletons. This specimen was unstimulated CD8+ T cells sorted from spleen or lymph node cells, taken before transplant. These receptors were collected from a human donor who was the organ donor for an intestinal transplant.

CDR3 in DNA: TGTGCCAGCAGCTCTATCAACAGGGCTCTCACCAAAAACATTCAGTACTTC. It encodes CASSSINRALTKNIQYF. V usage is TRBV7-9 and J usage is TRBJ2-4; D might be TRBD1 (6 bases). The CDR3 has 17 amino acids. The V and J ends lost 4 bases and 2 bases respectively, with 18 bases between them. Germline-derived CDR1 and CDR2 are SEHNR and FQNEAQ (reference sequence).

This chain joins TRBV14 and TRBJ2-3, with 11 bases matching TRBD2. CDR1 is SGHDN, CDR2 FVKESK, per germline. V was clipped by 0 bases and J by 2 bases; unmatched bases: 10. This CDR3 spans 19 amino acids. DNA for the CDR3: TGTGCCAGCAGCCAAGAATCGGGGACACTAGCGGGGGACACAGATACGCAGTATTTT. The encoded protein is CASSQESGTLAGDTDTQYF.

This chain uses TRBV12-2 with TRBJ2-7; the table's D call, TRBD2, was not checked against the DNA. TRBV12-2 is an annotated pseudogene. There are 14 residues in the CDR3. CDR3 in DNA: TGTGCAAGTCGCTTCCTGACTAGTCTTGCCGAGCAGTACGTC. Encoded protein: CASRFLTSLAEQYV.

The rearrangement links TRBV5-1 to TRBJ2-1; 10 positions match TRBD1. After removal of 3 bases from V and 12 bases from J, the junction contained 18 bases not matched to a gene. The V gene's germline CDR1 is SGHRS and CDR2 YFSETQ. CDR3 size: 17 residues. This CDR3 is CASSSPRTGGLGYGQFF. Written as DNA, the CDR3 is TGCGCCAGCAGCTCACCTCGGACAGGGGGATTAGGTTATGGGCAGTTCTTC. The full variable domain, with the rest looked up from reference TRBV5-1 and TRBJ2-1, is KAGVTQTPRYLIKTRGQQVTLSCSPISGHRSVSWYQQTPGQGLQFLFEYFSETQRNKGNFPGRFSGRQFSNSRSEMNVSTLELGDSALYLCASSSPRTGGLGYGQFFGPGTRLTVL.

This clone appeared once. The J gene is TRBJ1-2, the V gene TRBV6-5; no reliable D call. With 7 bases removed from V and 5 bases from J, the gap between germline ends came to 5 bases. The CDR3 is 10 residues long. Germline V gene sequence: CDR1 MNHEY, CDR2 SVGAGI. The CDR3 sequence is CASTGYGYTF. CDR3 bases: TGTGCCAGCACCGGTTATGGCTACACCTTC.

The V and J genes are TRBV2 and TRBJ1-1; 10 nucleotides agree with TRBD1. Germline V lookup: CDR1 SNHLY, CDR2 FYNNEI. The J segment lost 7 bases and the V segment lost 6 bases, leaving 8 bases of the junction unmatched. CDR3 size: 14 residues. The DNA of the CDR3 is TGTGCCAGCAGGCGACTGGACAGGGGGGATGAAGCTTTCTTT. Protein sequence: CASRRLDRGDEAFF. The full variable domain, with the rest looked up from reference TRBV2 and TRBJ1-1, is EPEVTQTPSHQVTQMGQEVILRCVPISNHLYFYWYRQILGQKVEFLVSFYNNEISEKSEIFDDQFSVERPDGSNFTLKIRSTKLEDSAMYFCASRRLDRGDEAFFGQGTRLTVV.

The gene calls are TRBV7-6 and TRBJ1-6; D call uncertain. Trimming removed 0 bases from V and 7 bases from J, with 13 bases in between. CDR3 length: 16 amino acids. Germline V lookup: CDR1 SGHVS, CDR2 FNYEAQ. DNA for the CDR3: TGTGCCAGCAGCTTAGCGTCGGCAGCGTCGAATTCACCCCTCCACTTT. It is translated as CASSLASAASNSPLHF.

The chain is built from TRBV10-2 and TRBJ2-1, with 8 bases identical to TRBD2. Trimming took 3 bases from V and 0 from J; bases not matched to a gene: 7. Germline V gives CDR1 WSHSY, CDR2 SAAADI. The CDR3 is made up of 17 amino acids. The CDR3, as DNA: TGCGCCAGCAGTGAAACCTTAGCGGGGTACTCCTACAATGAGCAGTTCTTC. Amino acids: CASSETLAGYSYNEQFF.

To note about this clone: Other nucleotide sequences in the sample specify the same CDR3. This chain connects TRBV9 to TRBJ1-3, with D unclear. The germline V and J ends were trimmed by 5 bases and 0 bases, with 6 bases remaining between them. This CDR3 contains 13 residues. Germline lookup yields CDR1 SGDLS and CDR2 YYNGEE. The CDR3 protein is CASSDSSGNTIYF. CDR3 nucleotide sequence: TGTGCCAGCAGTGATAGCTCTGGAAACACCATATATTTT.

The chain links TRBV2 to TRBJ2-1; D is unclear. Trimming took 6 bases from V and 5 from J, leaving 11 bases between them. The CDR3 totals 13 residues. Germline V gene data show CDR1 as SNHLY and CDR2 as FYNNEI. The CDR3 coding sequence is TGTGCCAGCAGACGAACTGAAAACAATGAGCAGTTCTTC. It yields the protein CASRRTENNEQFF.

This clone was observed once. The chain has TRBV10-1 and TRBJ2-5, with D hard to call. Germline loops: CDR1 WNHNN, CDR2 SYGVQD (reference sequence). The CDR3 consists of 17 residues. V lost 0 bases to trimming and J lost 2 bases, with 16 bases between them. The CDR3 is CASSESGEVTHQETQYF. In DNA, the CDR3 is TGCGCCAGCAGTGAGTCGGGTGAGGTGACGCATCAAGAGACCCAGTACTTC.

The rearrangement uses TRBV5-6 and TRBJ2-2; D is uncertain. V shed 0 bases and J shed 6 bases, with 6 bases lying between them. Per the germline V gene, CDR1 is SGHDT and CDR2 is YYEEEE. The CDR3 totals 13 residues. This CDR3 is CASSLDEAGELFF. In nucleotides, the CDR3 is TGTGCCAGCAGCTTGGACGAGGCCGGGGAGCTGTTTTTT.

The chain couples TRBV27 to TRBJ2-7; 9 bases fit TRBD1. J lost 2 bases, V lost 5 bases, and 10 bases had no gene match. Germline CDR1 and CDR2: MNHEY and SMNVEV (reference sequence). The CDR3 spans 16 residues. CDR3 sequence (DNA): TGTGCCAGCAGTCCCTGGGGACAGGGTGATCCCTACGAGCAGTACGTC. This gives the protein CASSPWGQGDPYEQYV.

The chain recombines TRBV6-1 with TRBJ2-5; perhaps TRBD1 as D (5 bases). V was trimmed by 4 bases and J by 0 bases, leaving 12 bases between them. This CDR3 contains 15 residues. Germline V CDR1 and CDR2: MNHNS, SASEGT. This CDR3 is CASSGGAGYQETQYF. CDR3 nucleotide sequence: TGTGCCAGCAGTGGTGGGGCAGGATACCAAGAGACCCAGTACTTC.

The chain links TRBV2 to TRBJ1-2; no firm D call. The ends were cut back, 8 bases at V and 4 bases at J, with 17 bases in the middle. This CDR3 comprises 14 residues. CDR1 SNHLY and CDR2 FYNNEI come from the germline V gene. CDR3 loop: CASPDTFPIYGYTF. The CDR3 coding sequence is TGTGCCAGCCCAGACACCTTTCCTATCTATGGCTACACCTTC.

The CDR3 sequence: CASSSGGGVRQPQHF. In nucleotides, the CDR3 is TGTGCCAGCAGCTCCGGGGGAGGGGTTCGCCAGCCCCAGCATTTT. V is TRBV11-2 and J is TRBJ1-5, with D possibly matching TRBD1 (5 bases). The germline CDR1 and CDR2 sequences are SGHAT and FQNNGV. This CDR3 comprises 15 residues. V was pared by 4 bases and J by 7 bases, with 17 bases between.

This rearrangement joins TRBV6-8 to TRBJ2-1; 8 bases match TRBD2. V gave up 4 bases and J gave up 8 bases; unmatched junction bases: 10. CDR3 size: 15 residues. Germline V gene data show CDR1 as MNHGY and CDR2 as SAAAGT. The CDR3 loop reads CASSLVRGGRYEQFF. The CDR3 region has the DNA TGTGCCAGCAGTTTAGTTCGGGGGGGGCGCTATGAGCAGTTCTTC.

The V and J genes are TRBV7-6 and TRBJ2-5; 14 bases align to TRBD2. This CDR3 is 18 amino acids long. Germline trimming cut 5 bases from V and 2 bases from J; bases unmatched to any gene: 10. Germline CDR1 and CDR2: SGHVS and FNYEAQ. The CDR3 nucleotides read TGTGCCAGCAGCACATACATCGGACTAGCGGGGGGACAAGAGACCCAGTACTTC. This gives the protein CASSTYIGLAGGQETQYF.

This chain joins TRBV7-8 and TRBJ2-7; tentative D call: TRBD1 (6 bases). The V end was cut by 5 bases, the J end by 3 bases, with 17 bases between. The CDR3 is made up of 15 amino acids. Germline loops: CDR1 SGHVS, CDR2 FQNEAQ. CDR3: CASSPADRFVYEQYV. The CDR3 nucleotides read TGTGCCAGCAGCCCTGCAGACAGGTTCGTCTACGAGCAGTACGTC.

This rearrangement joins TRBV5-1 to TRBJ2-1; 8 bases align to TRBD2. Per the germline V gene, CDR1 is SGHRS and CDR2 is YFSETQ. Unmatched junction bases numbered 10, after V lost 4 bases and J lost 10 bases. The CDR3 consists of 14 residues. The CDR3 DNA sequence: TGCGCCAGCAGCATCATATTCGGGGGGGCCGAGCAGTTCTTC. Protein: CASSIIFGGAEQFF. The whole variable domain, remainder taken from reference TRBV5-1 and TRBJ2-1, is KAGVTQTPRYLIKTRGQQVTLSCSPISGHRSVSWYQQTPGQGLQFLFEYFSETQRNKGNFPGRFSGRQFSNSRSEMNVSTLELGDSALYLCASSIIFGGAEQFFGPGTRLTVL.

This chain joins TRBV6-5 and TRBJ2-1, with 9 bases identical to TRBD1. V shed 8 bases and J 4 bases; nucleotides not matched to a gene: 6. Per germline, CDR1 MNHEY and CDR2 SVGAGI. The CDR3 consists of 14 residues. In DNA, the CDR3 is TGTGCCAGCGCCCCGGGACAGGGATACAATGAGCAGTTCTTC. Translating gives CASAPGQGYNEQFF.

This chain links TRBV30 with TRBJ2-3; TRBD2 matches at 11 bases. With V trimmed by 4 bases and J by 0 bases, 9 bases remained unmatched. This CDR3 is built from 17 residues. Per the germline V gene, CDR1 is GTSNPN and CDR2 is SVGIG (reference sequence). CDR3 region: CAWKLAGGPPSTDTQYF. CDR3 nucleotides: TGTGCCTGGAAATTAGCGGGGGGGCCCCCTAGCACAGATACGCAGTATTTT.

This chain joins TRBV11-1 and TRBJ2-1; 9 bases fit TRBD1. V was clipped by 7 bases and J by 11 bases; unmatched bases: 12. This CDR3 region has 14 residues. Germline V gene data show CDR1 as SGHAT and CDR2 as FQDESV (reference sequence). The CDR3 nucleotides are TGTGCCAGCAATTTGGGGACAGGGCCCTTTCAGCAGTTCTTC. Its protein is CASNLGTGPFQQFF.

This clone occurred once. The genes are TRBV4-1 and TRBJ2-5; 9 bases match TRBD2. Germline V gene lookup returns CDR1 MGHRA and CDR2 YSYEKL. V lost 6 bases, J lost 2 bases, and 10 bases stayed unmatched. This CDR3 is 16 amino acids long. The CDR3 DNA reads as TGCGCCAGCAGACCAGCGGGGGGCGAAAAACAAGAGACCCAGTACTTC. It translates to CASRPAGGEKQETQYF.

This clone has more than one count but fewer than ten. V usage is TRBV5-4 and J usage is TRBJ2-7, with 12 bases identical to TRBD1. The CDR3 is made up of 15 amino acids. Germline lookup yields CDR1 SGHNT and CDR2 YYREEE (reference sequence). V was clipped by 5 bases and J by 4 bases; unmatched bases: 7. DNA of the CDR3: TGTGCCAGCAGTTCGTGGGGACAGGGGGCTTACGAGCAGTACGTC. Residues: CASSSWGQGAYEQYV.

J is TRBJ1-2 and V is TRBV4-1; 11 bases agree with TRBD1. Trimming took 1 base from V and 8 from J; bases not matched to a gene: 3. Germline CDR1 and CDR2: MGHRA and YSYEKL. The CDR3 is 14 residues long. This CDR3 is CASSQGGQGVGYTF. In DNA, the CDR3 is TGCGCCAGCAGCCAAGGGGGACAGGGGGTCGGCTACACCTTC.

The rearrangement joins TRBV29-1 to TRBJ2-7; 7 bases line up with TRBD1. The CDR3 is 13 amino acids. V shed 4 bases and J 7 bases; nucleotides not matched to a gene: 10. Looked up from germline, CDR1 is SQVTM and CDR2 is ANQGSEA. DNA of the CDR3: TGCAGCGTTGTAGTACAGGGGCGTGGGGAGCAGTACGTC. It codes for CSVVVQGRGEQYV.

The rearrangement joins TRBV5-6 to TRBJ2-2; TRBD2 matches at 15 bases. V shed 3 bases and J 1 base; nucleotides not matched to a gene: 4. The CDR3 runs 18 residues. CDR1 and CDR2 from the germline V gene are SGHDT and YYEEEE. CDR3 nucleotides: TGTGCCAGCAGCTCGCCGGGACTAGCGGGGGGGAACACCGGGGAGCTGTTTTTT. Translating it yields CASSSPGLAGGNTGELFF. The full variable domain, in which reference TRBV5-6 and TRBJ2-2 provide the parts outside the CDR3, is DAGVTQSPTHLIKTRGQQVTLRCSPKSGHDTVSWYQQALGQGPQFIFQYYEEEERQRGNFPDRFSGHQFPNYSSELNVNALLLGDSALYLCASSSPGLAGGNTGELFFGEGSRLTVL.

This sequence joins TRBV9 and TRBJ2-5; a weak D match, TRBD1 (6 bases). Trimming stripped 1 base from V and 1 base from J, with 11 bases between. This CDR3 region has 15 residues. Germline CDR1 is SGDLS and CDR2 is YYNGEE. This chain's CDR3 is CASSVFAGVQETQYF. The DNA of the CDR3 is TGTGCCAGCAGCGTATTCGCAGGGGTCCAAGAGACCCAGTACTTC.

This chain links TRBV7-8 with TRBJ2-7, with 7 bases lining up with TRBD2. The CDR3 runs to 15 residues. The J segment lost 3 bases and the V segment lost 2 bases, leaving 7 bases of the junction unmatched. CDR1 and CDR2 (germline): SGHVS, FQNEAQ. CDR3 region: CASSLLGSSGYEQYV. The DNA for the CDR3 is TGTGCCAGCAGCTTATTGGGCTCTAGCGGCTACGAGCAGTACGTC.

The chain carries TRBV11-2 and TRBJ2-6; a possible D gene is TRBD1 (5 bases). Trimming took off 6 bases at V and 2 bases at J, with 11 bases between the two ends. The CDR3 covers 15 residues. Looked up from germline, CDR1 is SGHAT and CDR2 is FQNNGV. The CDR3 loop reads CASRAGMPGANVLTF. In nucleotides, the CDR3 is TGTGCCAGCAGAGCAGGGATGCCTGGGGCCAACGTCCTGACTTTC.